The present T cell receptor beta chain was sequenced within a study of blood T cell repertoires in COVID-19. Study summary: The United States, Italy and Spain provided the acute and convalescent COVID-19 samples. In each case, the material was cDNA or gDNA derived from T cells, B-cell-depleted T cells, or PBMCs.

The protocol was immunoSEQ multiplex PCR, while the TCRdb copy is restricted to in-frame clones and leaves out a portion. This sample has approximately 190,000 clones; 82% occur once, and the top ten carry about 5%. Germline lookup yields CDR1 SGHTS and CDR2 YDEGEE. The CDR3 loop spans 15 amino acids. The junction had 11 bases not matched to a gene; V was cut back by 7 bases and J by 6 bases. Individuals drawn from approximately 26 US areas were about 18 to 95 years old. Allocation to cohorts depended on clinical history reported by the participants. The chain couples TRBV5-8 to TRBJ2-3; 10 positions agree with TRBD2. The clonotype originates from a woman aged 55-69 years with acute COVID-19. What was sequenced was PBMCs or T cells enriched from blood (not recorded which). The CDR3 loop is CASLGSSGSSDTQYF. The CDR3, as DNA: TGTGCCAGCCTCGGGTCTAGCGGGAGTTCTGATACGCAGTATTTT.